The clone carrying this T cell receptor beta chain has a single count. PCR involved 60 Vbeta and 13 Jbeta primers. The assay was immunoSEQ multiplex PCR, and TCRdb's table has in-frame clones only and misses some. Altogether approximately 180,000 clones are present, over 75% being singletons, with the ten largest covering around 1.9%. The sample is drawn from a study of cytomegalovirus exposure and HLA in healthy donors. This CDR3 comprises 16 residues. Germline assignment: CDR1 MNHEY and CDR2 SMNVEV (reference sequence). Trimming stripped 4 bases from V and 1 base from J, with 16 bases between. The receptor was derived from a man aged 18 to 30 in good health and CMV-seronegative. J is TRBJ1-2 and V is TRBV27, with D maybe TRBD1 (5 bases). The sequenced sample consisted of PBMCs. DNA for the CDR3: TGTGCCAGCAGTTCAGTGAAAGGGACTGGTAACTATGGCTACACCTTC. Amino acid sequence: CASSSVKGTGNYGYTF.